The 15 T cell receptor beta chains below all came from one sample that was sequenced in a study of OX40 agonist ivuxolimab in advanced cancers. Clones were read by immunoSEQ multiplex PCR, and TCRdb kept only the in-frame ones, dropping some. The data hold fewer than 70,000 clones, with approximately 82% observed a single time. Sequencing was performed on CD4+ or CD8+ T cells sorted from blood, taken in a trial of the OX40 agonist ivuxolimab. These receptor sequences come from an adult with an advanced solid tumor such as melanoma, head and neck, liver or kidney cancer.

The chain is built from TRBV6-1 and TRBJ1-2, with D maybe TRBD1 (5 bases). Germline CDR1 reads MNHNS; CDR2 reads SASEGT. There are 14 residues in the CDR3. With 6 bases removed from V and 2 bases from J, the gap between germline ends came to 13 bases. CDR3 coding DNA: TGTGCCAGCAGAGACGGGGGTCACAACTATGGCTACACCTTC. Amino acids: CASRDGGHNYGYTF.

The CDR3 nucleotides read TGTGCCAGCACCCCTCTCGTCAGCAATCAGCCCCAGCATTTT. Its translation is CASTPLVSNQPQHF. V and J are TRBV2 and TRBJ1-5; unclear D gene. Germline lookup yields CDR1 SNHLY and CDR2 FYNNEI. Trimming stripped 7 bases from V and 1 base from J, with 11 bases between. The CDR3 contains 14 residues.

The chain uses TRBV4-3 and TRBJ2-3; D may be TRBD1 (5 bases). CDR3 length: 15 residues. Germline V gene lookup returns CDR1 LGHNA and CDR2 YSLEER. V was cut by 1 base and J by 1 base, with 9 bases left in between. CDR3 protein: CASSQGQQGTDTQYF. CDR3 bases: TGCGCCAGCAGCCAAGGGCAACAGGGCACAGATACGCAGTATTTT.

The V and J genes are TRBV5-6 and TRBJ2-7; tentatively, D is TRBD2 (5 bases). Germline V lookup: CDR1 SGHDT, CDR2 YYEEEE. The CDR3 spans 13 residues. V shed 5 bases and J shed 0 bases, with 9 bases lying between them. CDR3 coding DNA: TGTGCCAGCAGTAGGACTGACTCCTACGAGCAGTACTTC. It encodes CASSRTDSYEQYF.

The chain links TRBV28 to TRBJ2-3; no clear D gene. This CDR3 is built from 16 residues. V was trimmed by 5 bases and J by 6 bases, leaving 21 bases between them. Germline CDR1 is MDHEN and CDR2 is SYDVKM. CDR3 nucleotides: TGTGCCAGCAGTAGGTACAGACCTCGCCTCGGGGATACGCAGTATTTT. It is translated as CASSRYRPRLGDTQYF.

There are a few counts of this clone. As DNA, the CDR3 is TGTGCCATCACCCGGGGCGACGCGGGAGGTGTTCACGAGCAGTACTTC. Amino acids: CAITRGDAGGVHEQYF. This chain uses TRBV10-3 with TRBJ2-7; 8 nucleotides agree with TRBD2. V was pared by 7 bases and J by 5 bases, with 16 bases of the junction left unmatched. Germline CDR1 reads ENHRY; CDR2 reads SYGVKD. This CDR3 spans 16 amino acids.

This chain connects TRBV5-6 to TRBJ2-7, with D tentatively TRBD2 (9 bases). CDR3 length: 19 residues. In germline, CDR1 is SGHDT, CDR2 YYEEEE. Trimming pared 4 bases from V and 7 bases from J, leaving 33 bases between. CDR3 coding DNA: TGTGCCAGCAGCGACAGGGGTCGTTTAGCGGGAGACCGGGGTAGGGAGCAGTACTTC. Its protein is CASSDRGRLAGDRGREQYF.

The V and J genes are TRBV7-9 and TRBJ2-1; 10 bases are shared with TRBD1. This CDR3 is 15 amino acids long. Germline V gene data show CDR1 as SEHNR and CDR2 as FQNEAQ (reference sequence). The trim removed 5 bases at V and 9 bases at J, leaving 10 bases unmatched. CDR3 sequence: CASSDFDRGRGEQFF. In DNA form, the CDR3 reads TGTGCCAGCAGCGACTTCGACAGGGGGCGCGGTGAGCAGTTCTTC. Complete variable domain (other parts from reference TRBV7-9 and TRBJ2-1): DTGVSQNPRHKITKRGQNVTFRCDPISEHNRLYWYRQTLGQGPEFLTYFQNEAQLEKSRLLSDRFSAERPKGSFSTLEIQRTEQGDSAMYLCASSDFDRGRGEQFFGPGTRLTVL.

The chain uses TRBV7-2 and TRBJ2-7; TRBD2 aligns across 7 bases. The CDR3 runs to 14 residues. J was trimmed by 2 bases and V by 5 bases; bases with no gene match: 6. From germline, CDR1 is SGHTA and CDR2 FQGNSA. CDR3 DNA: TGTGCCAGCAGCCCATCTAGCGGCACCTACGAGCAGTACTTC. Encoded protein: CASSPSSGTYEQYF.

This chain joins TRBV18 and TRBJ1-2, with unresolved D. Germline V gene lookup returns CDR1 KGHSH and CDR2 LQKENI. The CDR3 totals 11 residues. Deletions cut 3 bases from V and 2 bases from J, with 1 base between. CDR3 protein: CASSPNYGYTF. The CDR3 coding sequence is TGTGCCAGCTCACCGAACTATGGCTACACCTTC.

This clone was found once. The rearrangement joins TRBV7-9 to TRBJ2-1; weak D call: TRBD2 (5 bases). The CDR3 extends over 16 amino acids. V was shortened by 5 bases and J by 4 bases, with 18 bases between the two germline ends. The germline CDR1 and CDR2 sequences are SEHNR and FQNEAQ (reference sequence). The CDR3 region has the DNA TGTGCCAGCAGCGCGAGCGCTAGCAGTTATTACAATGAGCAGTTCTTC. Its translation: CASSASASSYYNEQFF.

This clone has only one observation. The CDR3 sequence is CSASPRGEQFF. DNA of the CDR3: TGCAGCGCATCCCCTCGGGGTGAGCAGTTCTTC. This sequence joins TRBV29-1 and TRBJ2-1; tentative D call: TRBD2 (5 bases). Deletions cut 7 bases from V and 9 bases from J, with 13 bases between. Germline CDR1 and CDR2: SQVTM and ANQGSEA. This CDR3 has 11 amino acids.

The rearrangement joins TRBV7-2 to TRBJ1-1; D gene unclear. The CDR3 totals 12 residues. Trimming took off 2 bases at V and 8 bases at J, with 9 bases between the two ends. Germline CDR1 is SGHTA and CDR2 is FQGNSA. The CDR3 nucleotides are TGTGCCAGCAGCTTAAGGAGCAGCGAAGCTTTCTTT. Protein: CASSLRSSEAFF.

The chain employs TRBV2 and TRBJ2-7, with TRBD2 matching over 7 bases. With 1 base clipped from V and 0 bases from J, the junction kept 6 bases outside the gene matches. This CDR3 comprises 16 residues. CDR1 and CDR2 from the germline V gene are SNHLY and FYNNEI. Written as DNA, the CDR3 is TGTGCCAGCAGTGAAGATCCAGCGGGGTTCTCCTACGAGCAGTACTTC. Amino acids: CASSEDPAGFSYEQYF.

The V call is TRBV7-2, the J call TRBJ2-2; a weak D match, TRBD1 (5 bases). From germline, CDR1 is SGHTA and CDR2 FQGNSA. Trimming cost V 5 bases and J 2 bases, with 6 bases left between them. CDR3 size: 13 residues. CDR3 sequence (DNA): TGTGCCAGCAGCAGGGGCAACACCGGGGAGCTGTTTTTT. This gives the protein CASSRGNTGELFF.